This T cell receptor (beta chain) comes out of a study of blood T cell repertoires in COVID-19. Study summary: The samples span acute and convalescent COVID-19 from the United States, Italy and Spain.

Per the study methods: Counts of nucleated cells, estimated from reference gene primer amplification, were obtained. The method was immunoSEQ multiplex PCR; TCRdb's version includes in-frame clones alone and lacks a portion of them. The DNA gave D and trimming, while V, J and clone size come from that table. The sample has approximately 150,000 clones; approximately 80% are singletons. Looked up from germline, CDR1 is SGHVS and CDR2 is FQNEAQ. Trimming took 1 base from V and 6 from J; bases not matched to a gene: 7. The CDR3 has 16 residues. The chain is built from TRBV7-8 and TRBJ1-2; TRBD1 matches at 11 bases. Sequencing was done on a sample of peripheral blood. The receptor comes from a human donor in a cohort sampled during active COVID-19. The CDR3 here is CASSLVPGQGVNGYTF. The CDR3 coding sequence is TGTGCCAGCAGCTTAGTACCGGGACAGGGGGTTAATGGCTACACCTTC. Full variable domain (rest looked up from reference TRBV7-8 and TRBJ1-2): GAGVSQSPRYKVAKRGQDVALRCDPISGHVSLFWYQQALGQGPEFLTYFQNEAQLDKSGLPSDRFFAERPEGSVSTLKIQRTQQEDSAVYLCASSLVPGQGVNGYTFGSGTRLTVV.